A single sample gave rise to the 4 T cell receptor beta chains below, sequenced in a study of blood T cells in healthy people across ages. A second PCR, run for about 7 to 11 cycles, used a sample-barcoded 5' primer plus a J-beta primer mix. TCRdb recomputed calls from the 5' RACE reads with MiXCR, one row per CDR3 protein. The repertoire has about 500,000 distinct CDR3 sequences, around 24% of them found once; the top ten carry around 10%. The sample also formed part of further work on T cells of mothers and their children.

The sequenced sample was blood. The receptor source for this set is a boy aged 5-17 years in good health.

This clonotype was detected only a few times. The chain recombines TRBV6-4 with TRBJ2-2, with 8 bases aligning to TRBD1. V shed 0 bases and J 10 bases; nucleotides not matched to a gene: 4. The CDR3 consists of 14 residues. Germline lookup yields CDR1 MRHNA and CDR2 SNTAGT. CDR3 in DNA: TGTGCCAGCAGTGACTCCTCGGACAGGGTGGAGCTGTTTTTT. Translating it yields CASSDSSDRVELFF.

The sample holds many counts of this clonotype. CDR3 loop: CASSVQQIANYGYTF. The CDR3 nucleotides read TGTGCCAGCAGCGTTCAACAGATAGCTAACTATGGCTACACCTTC. The rearrangement uses TRBV9 and TRBJ1-2, with D uncertain. This CDR3 has 15 residues. Trimming took off 2 bases at V and 0 bases at J, with 11 bases between the two ends. Germline V gene lookup returns CDR1 SGDLS and CDR2 YYNGEE.

A few counts support this clonotype. V is TRBV6-5 and J is TRBJ2-5; 13 bases align to TRBD2. Germline CDR1 is MNHEY and CDR2 is SVGAGI. This CDR3 contains 18 residues. The J segment lost 1 base and the V segment lost 0 bases, leaving 5 bases of the junction unmatched. CDR3 amino acids: CASSYSTTSGGSQETQYF. CDR3 DNA sequence: TGTGCCAGCAGTTACTCGACGACTAGCGGGGGGTCCCAAGAGACCCAGTACTTC.

The V call is TRBV11-2, the J call TRBJ2-1; TRBD2 matches at 11 bases. Germline values: CDR1 SGHAT, CDR2 FQNNGV. The CDR3 is made up of 17 amino acids. Trimming at V came to 0 bases and at J to 2 bases, leaving 3 bases not matched to a gene. The CDR3 DNA follows: TGTGCCAGCAGCTTAGAGTTAGCGGGAGGGCCCTACAATGAGCAGTTCTTC. This gives the protein CASSLELAGGPYNEQFF. Full variable domain (remainder filled in from reference TRBV11-2 and TRBJ2-1): EAGVAQSPRYKIIEKRQSVAFWCNPISGHATLYWYQQILGQGPKLLIQFQNNGVVDDSQLPKDRFSAERLKGVDSTLKIQPAKLEDSAVYLCASSLELAGGPYNEQFFGPGTRLTVL.